The source of this T cell receptor beta chain is a study of Graves' ophthalmopathy and Graves' hyperthyroidism. V dropped 3 bases and J dropped 4; count of bases not matched to a gene: 8. Germline V gene lookup returns CDR1 SEHNR and CDR2 FQNEAQ (reference sequence). The CDR3 totals 16 residues. This clonotype appeared a few times. Its specificity is unknown. Study-wide points: Ophthalmopathy could be told apart from stable hyperthyroidism by a 13-signature model (about 88% sensitivity, around 78% specificity). Ophthalmopathy progression was predicted with about 71% sensitivity and about 72% specificity. Blood was where most expanded thyroid clonotypes above 0.001 frequency also turned up.

Diagnostic conclusions were grounded in clinical symptoms, serum thyroxine, TRAb, thyroid ultrasound and orbital computed tomography. The study amplified TCR beta CDR3 regions using RNA transcripts. An initial RT-PCR round employing HTBI primers preceded a second-round multiplex PCR. TCRdb reanalysed the multiplex PCR reads using MiXCR and keeps one entry per CDR3 protein. In the table there are approximately 700,000 distinct CDR3 sequences, 35% to 50% of which are singletons. Source material: peripheral blood. The rearrangement links TRBV7-9 to TRBJ2-2; 7 bases fit TRBD2. The TCR originated in an adult man with Graves' ophthalmopathy. CDR3 nucleotide sequence: TGTGCCAGCAGCTTCCTAGCGGAGGGCCCCACCGGGGAGCTGTTTTTT. Translation: CASSFLAEGPTGELFF.